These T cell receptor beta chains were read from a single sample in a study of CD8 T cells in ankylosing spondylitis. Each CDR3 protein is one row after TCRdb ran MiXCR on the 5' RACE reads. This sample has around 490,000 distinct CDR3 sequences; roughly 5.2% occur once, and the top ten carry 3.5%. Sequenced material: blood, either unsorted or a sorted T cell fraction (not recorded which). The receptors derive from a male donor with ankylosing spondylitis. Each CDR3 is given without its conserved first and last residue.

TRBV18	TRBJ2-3	ASSPLMGEDTQY
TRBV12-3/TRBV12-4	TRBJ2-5	ASSFVTGQETQY
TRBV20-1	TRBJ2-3	SAPPGTDTQY
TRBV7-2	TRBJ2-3	ASSFWEDTQY
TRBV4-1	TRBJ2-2	ASSPPGETSLQVTGELF
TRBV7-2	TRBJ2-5	ASSLVSLGETQY
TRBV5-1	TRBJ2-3	ASSFVAGGSTDTQY
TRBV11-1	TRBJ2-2	ASSSPPTGAGTTGELF
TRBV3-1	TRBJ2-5	ASSQDAGQY
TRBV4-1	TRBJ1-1	ASSQASQGWTEAF